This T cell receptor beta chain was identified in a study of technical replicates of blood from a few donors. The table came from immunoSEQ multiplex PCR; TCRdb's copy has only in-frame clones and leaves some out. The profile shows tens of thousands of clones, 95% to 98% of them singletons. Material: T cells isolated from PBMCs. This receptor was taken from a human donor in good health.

CDR3 nucleotide sequence: TGCGCCAGCCAACAGGGCTCGTTTTTCTACGAGCAGTACTTC. Translation: CASQQGSFFYEQYF. The chain employs TRBV10-1 and TRBJ2-7; tentatively, D is TRBD1 (6 bases). Trimming shortened V by 8 bases and J by 3 bases, and 17 bases separated the two germline ends. CDR3 length: 14 amino acids. The germline CDR1 and CDR2 sequences are WNHNN and SYGVQD (reference sequence).